A selection of T cell receptor beta chains follows, all from one sample in a study of T cell repertoires in cytomegalovirus infection. TCRdb called the reads again in MiXCR, with one record for every CDR3 protein. Here the sample spans some 600,000 distinct CDR3 sequences, less than 25% being singletons. Source material: CD8+ T cells from PBMCs. These receptors were obtained from a human donor in good health (CMV status not recorded). Some clones in this sample may be carry-over from other donors' samples. CDR3s include the opening cysteine and the closing phenylalanine or tryptophan. The D gene is left open where the match is weak. Clone size, where shown, is once, few, many, or a class for clones that have expanded.

J gene | D gene | V gene | clone size | CDR3 DNA | CDR3 protein
TRBJ2-1 | . | TRBV7-9 | . | TGTGCCAGCTTCGGTACAGGAGACAATGAGCAGTTCTTC | CASFGTGDNEQFF
TRBJ1-2 | . | TRBV28 | . | TGTGCCAGCATCTTTAAGGGTGGGTTTCTAGGCTATGGCTACACCTTC | CASIFKGGFLGYGYTF
TRBJ2-1 | . | TRBV4-1 | few | TGCGCCAGCAGCGGGGCCAACAATGAGCAGTTCTTC | CASSGANNEQFF
TRBJ2-1 | . | TRBV19 | . | TGTGCCAGTAGTATAGGGGTTAAATACTCCTACAATGAGCAGTTCTTC | CASSIGVKYSYNEQFF
TRBJ2-7 | . | TRBV25-1 | . | TGTGCCAGCAGTGAATGGGCAGACGAGCAGTACTTC | CASSEWADEQYF
TRBJ2-1 | . | TRBV28 | . | TGTGCCAGCAGTTTATTCGGACAGTTTGAGCAGTTCTTC | CASSLFGQFEQFF
TRBJ1-1 | . | TRBV7-4 | few | TGTGCCAGCAGCTTAGCGCCCAAGACTGAAGCTTTCTTT | CASSLAPKTEAFF
TRBJ2-7 | . | TRBV27 | few | TGTGCCAGCGCGGTTGGTAGGTTGTACGACGAGCAGTACTTC | CASAVGRLYDEQYF
TRBJ2-7 | . | TRBV7-5 | few | . | CISVSVLSKREGPKSYEQYF
TRBJ2-1 | TRBD1 | TRBV13 | few | TGTGCCAGCAGCCCCGAGGAGAGGGGGCGAAGTGAGCAGTTCTTC | CASSPEERGRSEQFF
TRBJ1-2 | . | TRBV12-3/TRBV12-4 | few | TGTGCCAGCAGCGGTCGGGGTACAGTGGGTGGCTACACCTTC | CASSGRGTVGGYTF
TRBJ2-7 | TRBD1 | TRBV14 | few | TGTGCCAGCAGCCAAAGACAGGGAAGGGGCGAGCAGTACTTC | CASSQRQGRGEQYF
TRBJ2-2 | . | TRBV3-1 | few | TGTGCCAGCAGCCAAGAGGGGCCAGGGTGGACCGGGGAGCTGTTTTTT | CASSQEGPGWTGELFF
TRBJ1-1 | . | TRBV4-3 | . | TGCGCCAGCAGCCAAGAGGACACCCCAGGGACTGAAGCTTTCTTT | CASSQEDTPGTEAFF
TRBJ1-2 | . | TRBV12-3/TRBV12-4 | . | TGTGCCAGCCGATCTATCACGGTTTCGGGGGGAGTCTATGGCTACACCTTC | CASRSITVSGGVYGYTF
TRBJ1-1 | TRBD1 | TRBV28 | many | TGTGCCAGCAGTTTGACAGGGAAGGCCACTGAAGCTTTCTTT | CASSLTGKATEAFF
TRBJ2-6 | . | TRBV28 | few | TGTGCCAGCAGTTTATTGGGGTTCTCTGGGGCCAACGTCCTGACTTTC | CASSLLGFSGANVLTF
TRBJ2-5 | . | TRBV6-8 | . | TGTGCCAGCAGTTACTCGTCCACTGCGGGGACCCAGTACTTC | CASSYSSTAGTQYF
TRBJ2-7 | . | TRBV27 | few | TGTGCCAGCAGGTCTGGGCCCTACGAGCAGTACTTC | CASRSGPYEQYF
TRBJ2-3 | TRBD2 | TRBV7-9 | . | TGTGCCAGCAGCACAGCCGGGGGGGGACCCACGGATACGCAGTATTTT | CASSTAGGGPTDTQYF
TRBJ1-1 | . | TRBV6-5 | . | TGTGCCAGCAGTTACTCGAAGGGCACCCTAGCTGAAGCTTTCTTT | CASSYSKGTLAEAFF
TRBJ2-1 | TRBD1 | TRBV19 | few | TGTGCCAGTAGTATGGGGACAGGGTTCTCCTACAATGAGCAGTTCTTC | CASSMGTGFSYNEQFF
TRBJ2-7 | . | TRBV20-1 | few | TGCAGTGCCAGAGACATGTACTACGAGCAGTACTTC | CSARDMYYEQYF
TRBJ2-2 | . | TRBV7-6 | few | TGTGCCAGCATCCCCGGGGGTCTAAACACCGGGGAGCTGTTTTTT | CASIPGGLNTGELFF